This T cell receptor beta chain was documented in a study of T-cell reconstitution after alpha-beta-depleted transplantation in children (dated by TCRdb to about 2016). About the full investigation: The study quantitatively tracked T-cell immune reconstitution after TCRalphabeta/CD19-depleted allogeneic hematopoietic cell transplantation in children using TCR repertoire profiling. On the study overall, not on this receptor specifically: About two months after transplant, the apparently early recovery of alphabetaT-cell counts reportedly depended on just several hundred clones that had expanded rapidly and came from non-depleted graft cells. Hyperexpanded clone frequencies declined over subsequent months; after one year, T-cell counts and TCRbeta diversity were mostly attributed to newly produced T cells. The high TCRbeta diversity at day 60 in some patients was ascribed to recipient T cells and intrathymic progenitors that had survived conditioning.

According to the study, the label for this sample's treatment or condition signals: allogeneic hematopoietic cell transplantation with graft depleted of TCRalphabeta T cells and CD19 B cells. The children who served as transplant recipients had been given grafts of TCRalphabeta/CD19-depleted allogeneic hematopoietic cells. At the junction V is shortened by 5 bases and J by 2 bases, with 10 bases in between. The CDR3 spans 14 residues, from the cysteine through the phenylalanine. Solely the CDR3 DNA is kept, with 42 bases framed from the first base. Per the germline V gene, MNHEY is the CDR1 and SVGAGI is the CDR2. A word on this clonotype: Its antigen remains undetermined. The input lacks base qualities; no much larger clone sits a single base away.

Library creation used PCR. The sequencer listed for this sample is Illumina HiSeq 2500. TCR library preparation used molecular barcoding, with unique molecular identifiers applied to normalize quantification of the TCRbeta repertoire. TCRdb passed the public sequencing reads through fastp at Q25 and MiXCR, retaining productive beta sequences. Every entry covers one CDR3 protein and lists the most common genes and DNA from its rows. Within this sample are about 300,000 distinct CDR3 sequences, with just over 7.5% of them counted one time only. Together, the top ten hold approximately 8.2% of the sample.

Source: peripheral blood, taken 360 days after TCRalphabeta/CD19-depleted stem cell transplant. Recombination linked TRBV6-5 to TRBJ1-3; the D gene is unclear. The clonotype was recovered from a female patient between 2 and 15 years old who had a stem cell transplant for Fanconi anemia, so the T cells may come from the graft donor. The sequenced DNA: TGTGCCAGCAGTGCTCGGGTGACTGGAAACACCATATATTTT. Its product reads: CASSARVTGNTIYF.